The entry below describes one T cell receptor (beta chain). These data belong to a study of blood T cell repertoires in COVID-19. Study overall: Sample material is recorded as cDNA or gDNA derived from T cells, B-cell-depleted T cells, or PBMCs.

In the source study's methods: Estimation of nucleated cell counts was performed using reference gene primer amplification. This table comes from immunoSEQ multiplex PCR, and its TCRdb copy is limited to in-frame clones, with some not included. The DNA was the basis for D and trimming; V, J and clone size are from that table. Of roughly 43,000 clones in the sample, more than 65% were seen once. The CDR3 runs to 14 residues. Per the germline V gene, CDR1 is SGHNT and CDR2 is YYREEE (reference sequence). Trimming shortened V by 4 bases and J by 3 bases, and 12 bases separated the two germline ends. This chain joins TRBV5-4 and TRBJ2-3; D is possibly TRBD2 (5 bases). The origin of this receptor is a woman in her fifties or sixties with acute or convalescent COVID-19. Material for sequencing was peripheral blood. The CDR3, as DNA: TGTGCCAGCAGCGCCGGGGATCTTACAGATACGCAGTATTTT. Its translation is CASSAGDLTDTQYF.